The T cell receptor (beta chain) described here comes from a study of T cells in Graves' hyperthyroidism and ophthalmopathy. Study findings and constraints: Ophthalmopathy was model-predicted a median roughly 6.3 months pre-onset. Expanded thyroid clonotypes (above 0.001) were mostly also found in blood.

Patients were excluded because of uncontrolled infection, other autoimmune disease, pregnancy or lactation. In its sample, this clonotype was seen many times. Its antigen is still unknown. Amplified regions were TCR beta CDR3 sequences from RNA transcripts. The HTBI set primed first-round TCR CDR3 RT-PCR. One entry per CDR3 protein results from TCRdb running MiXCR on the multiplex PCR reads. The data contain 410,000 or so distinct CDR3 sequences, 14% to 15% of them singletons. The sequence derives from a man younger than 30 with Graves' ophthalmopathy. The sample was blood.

The CDR3 coding sequence is TGTGCCTGGAGTCCTGGCGGGAGCAGCCAGTTCTTC. Protein: CAWSPGGSSQFF. The chain uses TRBV30 and TRBJ2-1, with 7 bases lining up with TRBD2. Losses at the gene ends were 2 bases for V and 13 bases for J; bases not matched to a gene: 8. CDR1 is GTSNPN and CDR2 is SVGIG in the germline V gene (reference sequence). The CDR3 runs to 12 residues.